Listed below are T cell receptor beta chains from one sample, sequenced in a study of cytomegalovirus exposure and HLA in healthy donors. Assay: immunoSEQ multiplex PCR; the TCRdb copy retains only in-frame clones and omits some. The sample shows around 150,000 clones, 68% of them seen only once. Sample: PBMCs. These receptors came from a woman under 30 in good health and CMV-seropositive. Both conserved end residues are part of each CDR3. The D gene is left open where the match is weak. Where a row states a size, it is once, few, many or the class of an expanded clone; other rows omit it.

V gene: TRBV6-1; D gene: TRBD1; J gene: TRBJ2-7; clone size: .; CDR3 protein: CASSRTGANEQYF; CDR3 DNA: TGTGCCAGCAGTCGGACAGGGGCTAACGAGCAGTACTTC
V gene: TRBV27; D gene: .; J gene: TRBJ2-7; clone size: .; CDR3 protein: CASSLSAETTLLGEQYF; CDR3 DNA: TGTGCCAGCAGTTTATCGGCCGAGACTACCCTCCTAGGCGAGCAGTACTTC
V gene: TRBV7-9; D gene: .; J gene: TRBJ2-7; clone size: .; CDR3 protein: CASSSTLEQYF; CDR3 DNA: TGTGCCAGCAGCTCCACTTTGGAGCAGTACTTC
V gene: TRBV18; D gene: .; J gene: TRBJ1-1; clone size: .; CDR3 protein: CASSPPSQGNTEAFF; CDR3 DNA: TGTGCCAGCTCGCCACCATCCCAGGGGAACACTGAAGCTTTCTTT
V gene: TRBV7-7; D gene: .; J gene: TRBJ1-1; clone size: .; CDR3 protein: CASSRGMNTEAFF; CDR3 DNA: TGTGCTAGCAGTCGGGGGATGAACACTGAAGCTTTCTTT
V gene: TRBV5-1; D gene: TRBD2; J gene: TRBJ2-3; clone size: few; CDR3 protein: CASSLGTSGRGGTQYF; CDR3 DNA: TGCGCCAGCAGCTTGGGGACTAGCGGGAGAGGAGGTACGCAGTATTTT
V gene: TRBV30; D gene: .; J gene: TRBJ2-7; clone size: .; CDR3 protein: CAWSRTLGIYEQYF; CDR3 DNA: TGTGCCTGGAGTCGGACTCTGGGCATCTACGAGCAGTACTTC
V gene: TRBV6-6; D gene: .; J gene: TRBJ1-2; clone size: few; CDR3 protein: CASSLREDGYTF; CDR3 DNA: TGTGCCAGCAGTCTCAGAGAGGATGGCTACACCTTC
V gene: TRBV9; D gene: .; J gene: TRBJ2-1; clone size: few; CDR3 protein: CASSVGGNLGNEQFF; CDR3 DNA: TGTGCCAGCAGCGTCGGCGGGAACCTGGGAAATGAGCAGTTCTTC
V gene: TRBV7-8; D gene: TRBD2; J gene: TRBJ2-1; clone size: once; CDR3 protein: CASSFPPVGVAGLYNEQFF; CDR3 DNA: TGTGCCAGCAGCTTCCCACCCGTTGGTGTAGCGGGGCTATACAATGAGCAGTTCTTC
V gene: TRBV29-1; D gene: .; J gene: TRBJ1-1; clone size: .; CDR3 protein: CSVEGQLNTEAFF; CDR3 DNA: TGCAGCGTTGAGGGGCAGTTGAACACTGAAGCTTTCTTT
V gene: TRBV19; D gene: .; J gene: TRBJ1-5; clone size: .; CDR3 protein: CASSPGARLRGNQPQHF; CDR3 DNA: TGTGCCAGTAGTCCAGGGGCCCGCCTTCGGGGCAATCAGCCCCAGCATTTT
V gene: TRBV19; D gene: TRBD1; J gene: TRBJ1-2; clone size: .; CDR3 protein: CASSTGQGGGYTF; CDR3 DNA: TGTGCCAGTAGTACGGGACAGGGAGGTGGCTACACCTTC
V gene: TRBV19; D gene: TRBD2; J gene: TRBJ2-2; clone size: .; CDR3 protein: CASSMLTSSYTGELFF; CDR3 DNA: TGTGCCAGTAGTATGCTGACTAGCAGTTACACCGGGGAGCTGTTTTTT
V gene: TRBV18; D gene: TRBD1; J gene: TRBJ1-1; clone size: .; CDR3 protein: CASSPDRATTEAFF; CDR3 DNA: TGTGCCAGCTCACCAGACAGGGCAACCACTGAAGCTTTCTTT
V gene: TRBV15; D gene: .; J gene: TRBJ2-1; clone size: .; CDR3 protein: CATSSGTRSGFDLDEQFF; CDR3 DNA: TGTGCCACCAGCAGCGGAACCCGGTCAGGGTTCGATTTGGATGAGCAGTTCTTC
V gene: TRBV7-2; D gene: .; J gene: TRBJ2-3; clone size: .; CDR3 protein: CASSLGWTTDTQYF; CDR3 DNA: TGTGCCAGCAGCTTAGGCTGGACTACAGATACGCAGTATTTT
V gene: TRBV4-3; D gene: .; J gene: TRBJ2-5; clone size: .; CDR3 protein: CASSLDRSQETQYF; CDR3 DNA: TGCGCCAGCAGCCTAGACAGATCACAAGAGACCCAGTACTTC
V gene: TRBV5-1; D gene: TRBD2; J gene: TRBJ2-7; clone size: .; CDR3 protein: CASSLAVLAGGRHEQYF; CDR3 DNA: TGCGCCAGCAGCTTGGCCGTTCTAGCGGGGGGACGGCACGAGCAGTACTTC
V gene: TRBV14; D gene: .; J gene: TRBJ2-7; clone size: .; CDR3 protein: CASSRGGGSNSYEQYF; CDR3 DNA: TGTGCCAGCAGCCGCGGCGGCGGGTCCAACTCCTACGAGCAGTACTTC
V gene: TRBV5-4; D gene: TRBD2; J gene: TRBJ2-1; clone size: few; CDR3 protein: CASSLAGSWGGEQFF; CDR3 DNA: TGTGCCAGCAGCCTAGCGGGGTCCTGGGGTGGGGAGCAGTTCTTC
V gene: TRBV9; D gene: .; J gene: TRBJ1-5; clone size: few; CDR3 protein: CASSVGGFNQPQHF; CDR3 DNA: TGTGCCAGCAGCGTAGGGGGCTTCAATCAGCCCCAGCATTTT
V gene: TRBV6-5; D gene: TRBD1; J gene: TRBJ1-4; clone size: .; CDR3 protein: CASRSGTVNEKLFF; CDR3 DNA: TGTGCCAGCAGATCCGGGACAGTGAATGAAAAACTGTTTTTT
V gene: TRBV7-2; D gene: .; J gene: TRBJ2-3; clone size: .; CDR3 protein: CASSTSDYLTRDTQYF; CDR3 DNA: TGTGCCAGCAGCACCTCCGACTACCTCACTCGAGATACGCAGTATTTT
V gene: TRBV28; D gene: .; J gene: TRBJ1-3; clone size: .; CDR3 protein: CASSLGGSSGNTIYF; CDR3 DNA: TGTGCCAGCAGTCTAGGCGGAAGCTCTGGAAACACCATATATTTT
V gene: TRBV4-2; D gene: .; J gene: TRBJ2-2; clone size: .; CDR3 protein: CASSQLTSSNTGELFF; CDR3 DNA: TGTGCCAGCAGCCAACTGACAAGCTCGAACACCGGGGAGCTGTTTTTT
V gene: TRBV16; D gene: TRBD2; J gene: TRBJ2-3; clone size: .; CDR3 protein: CASSQSGRRTRADTQYF; CDR3 DNA: TGTGCCAGCAGCCAATCTGGGCGGAGGACTAGGGCAGATACGCAGTATTTT